Listed below are T cell receptor beta chains from one sample, sequenced in a study of blood T cell repertoires in COVID-19. Produced via immunoSEQ multiplex PCR; TCRdb's table is partial and in-frame only. The sample lists 2,000 or so clones, approximately 69% seen once, with around 24% in the top ten. The sample was peripheral blood. The origin of the receptors is a man in his 70s with active COVID-19. The CDR3 runs from the conserved cysteine through the conserved F or W. A D gene is named only where the DNA matches it firmly. For some rows the clone size is stated as once, few or many, or as a class when expanded; others skip it.

TRBD1,TRBV7-6,-,TRBJ2-1,TGTGCCAGCAGCTATACGGGACAGAGCTCCTACAATGAGCAGTTCTTC,CASSYTGQSSYNEQFF
-,TRBV2,-,TRBJ1-3,TGTGCCAGCAGTGAAGTACTTTCTGGAAACACCATATATTTT,CASSEVLSGNTIYF
-,TRBV4-2,-,TRBJ2-4,TGTGCCAGCAGCCATCTCGGTGGCAAAAACATTCAGTACTTC,CASSHLGGKNIQYF
TRBD1,TRBV19,-,TRBJ2-4,TGTGCCAGTAGTCCCCGGGACAGGGGGCAGGACATTCAGTACTTC,CASSPRDRGQDIQYF
-,TRBV2,-,TRBJ2-5,TGTGCCAGCAGTTTGGAAGGTGGGGGCGCGGCCAAGACCCAGTACTTC,CASSLEGGGAAKTQYF
-,TRBV27,-,TRBJ1-2,TGTGCCAGCAGCCCTCGGCCAGGGATTGGCTACACCTTC,CASSPRPGIGYTF
-,TRBV6-6,few,TRBJ1-5,TGTGCCAGCAGGTCCGAACAGGGTGGCAATCAGCCCCAGCATTTT,CASRSEQGGNQPQHF
-,TRBV19,-,TRBJ2-1,TGTGCCAGTAGTATAGTTGCGGGGCCGTACAATGAGCAGTTCTTC,CASSIVAGPYNEQFF
-,TRBV6-6,-,TRBJ2-7,TGTGCCAGCTCTCGGGGGTCGAGTGAGCAGTACTTC,CASSRGSSEQYF
-,TRBV4-2,-,TRBJ2-3,TGTGCCAGCAGCCAAGATCGGCGGATCACAGATACGCAGTATTTT,CASSQDRRITDTQYF
-,TRBV11-2,few,TRBJ1-6,TGTGCCAGCAGCCCTGAGGTCCGATCCCTCCTCCACTTT,CASSPEVRSLLHF
TRBD1,TRBV24-1,once,TRBJ2-5,TGTGCCACCAGTGATGTAAACAGGGGACAAGAGACCCAGTACTTC,CATSDVNRGQETQYF
-,TRBV19,medium-sized,TRBJ1-1,TGTGCCACCCGGTTGAACACTGAAGCTTTCTTT,CATRLNTEAFF
-,TRBV19,-,TRBJ1-1,TGTGCCAGTAGTCCATCAGGGGACCCGAACACTGAAGCTTTCTTT,CASSPSGDPNTEAFF
-,TRBV5-4,-,TRBJ1-2,TGTGCCAGCAGCCAGTATACGGGGAACTATGGCTACACCTTC,CASSQYTGNYGYTF
TRBD1,TRBV3-1/TRBV3-2,-,TRBJ1-5,TGTGCCAGCAGCCCGAACCACAGGGGGCGGGAATCTACAGGCAATCAGCCCCAGCATTTT,CASSPNHRGRESTGNQPQHF
-,TRBV5-1,-,TRBJ2-3,TGCGCCAGCAGCCTTGATGGCGATACGCAGTATTTT,CASSLDGDTQYF
-,TRBV30,-,TRBJ1-2,TGTGCCTGGAGACCTACCAAACAGACAGTATTC,CAWRPTKQTVF
-,TRBV7-9,-,TRBJ1-2,TGTGCCAGCAGCTCAGTAAAGGGGCCACTAAACTATGGCTACACCTTC,CASSSVKGPLNYGYTF
-,TRBV19,once,TRBJ1-1,TGTGCCAGTAGGCCAGGGTACACTGAAGCTTTCTTT,CASRPGYTEAFF
TRBD1,TRBV10-3,-,TRBJ2-3,TGTGCCATCAGTGAAGGGGGCGGCCCGGGCACAGATACGCAGTATTTT,CAISEGGGPGTDTQYF
-,TRBV27,-,TRBJ1-4,TGTGCCAGCAGTTTAAGAGGAGAAAAACTGTTTTTT,CASSLRGEKLFF
-,TRBV5-6,-,TRBJ2-5,TGTGCCAGCAGCTTAACAGGGACGATAAGGGAGACCCAGTACTTC,CASSLTGTIRETQYF
-,TRBV10-3,-,TRBJ2-1,TGTGCCATCAGTGTCAGTAATGAGCAGTTCTTC,CAISVSNEQFF
-,TRBV12-3/TRBV12-4,-,TRBJ1-2,TGTGCCAGCAGTTTAGGCGCTTCTGGCTACACCTTC,CASSLGASGYTF
TRBD2,TRBV6-5,-,TRBJ2-1,TGTGCCAGCAGATGGACTAGCGGGAGGGTAAGTGAGCAGTTCTTC,CASRWTSGRVSEQFF
TRBD2,TRBV18,-,TRBJ2-5,TGTGCCAGCTCACCGGGACTACTCCAAGAGACCCAGTACTTC,CASSPGLLQETQYF
-,TRBV13,-,TRBJ2-3,TGTGCCAGCAGCCCCACCCGGACAGATACGCAGTATTTT,CASSPTRTDTQYF
-,TRBV14,-,TRBJ2-3,TGTGCCAGCAGCCAAGATTGGGTCCTAGCCGGGCCAGATACGCAGTATTTT,CASSQDWVLAGPDTQYF
TRBD1,TRBV6-4,few,TRBJ2-2,TGTGCCAGCAGTGACGACAGGGGTGGCGGGGAGCTGTTTTTT,CASSDDRGGGELFF
-,TRBV5-1,-,TRBJ1-5,TGCGCCAGCAAGGAGGAGGGGAGCAATCAGCCCCAGCATTTT,CASKEEGSNQPQHF
-,TRBV30,-,TRBJ1-2,TGTGCCTGGAGTCGGAGGAGGGGAAATCTGCGGGGCTACACCTTC,CAWSRRRGNLRGYTF
-,TRBV18,-,TRBJ1-1,TGTGCCAGCTCACCACCGGGACAGAACACTGAAGCTTTCTTT,CASSPPGQNTEAFF
TRBD1,TRBV7-9,once,TRBJ1-2,TGTGCCAGCAGCTTGAGCTGGGGACAGGGAAGCTATGGCTACACCTTC,CASSLSWGQGSYGYTF
TRBD1,TRBV6-2/TRBV6-3,large,TRBJ2-3,TGTGCCAGCAGTTACCCGGACAGGGACGGCACAGATACGCAGTATTTT,CASSYPDRDGTDTQYF
TRBD2,TRBV4-2,few,TRBJ2-1,TGTGCCAGCAGGCAGGAAACTAGCGGTTCCTACAATGAGCAGTTCTTC,CASRQETSGSYNEQFF
TRBD2,TRBV7-2,-,TRBJ2-7,TGTGCCAGCAGCTCACCCACAAGCGGGAGTATTACCGAGCAGTACTTC,CASSSPTSGSITEQYF
-,TRBV5-6,-,TRBJ1-4,TGTGCCAGCAGCCCTGGGAGGAGAGGGGTTGAAAAACTGTTTTTT,CASSPGRRGVEKLFF
-,TRBV6-4,-,TRBJ2-1,TGTGCCAGCAGTGACTACGGGGGGCCTTACAATGAGCAGTTCTTC,CASSDYGGPYNEQFF
TRBD1,TRBV7-9,few,TRBJ1-1,TGTGCCAGCAGCTGGGGACAGGGAGACATGAACGAAGCTTTCTTT,CASSWGQGDMNEAFF
-,TRBV4-1,-,TRBJ1-4,TGCGCCAGCAGCCTTTCTGGGGGCCTCACTAATGAAAAACTGTTTTTT,CASSLSGGLTNEKLFF